These T cell receptor beta chains were read from a single sample in a study of shared clonotypes between healthy human individuals. The protocol was immunoSEQ multiplex PCR, while the TCRdb copy is restricted to in-frame clones and leaves out a portion. The sample has a few million clones; about 93% are singletons. Sequencing was performed on naive CD8+ T cells from PBMCs. Receptors were obtained from a man between 18 and 35 years old in good health. Some clones in this sample may be carry-over from other donors' samples. CDR3s include the opening cysteine and the closing phenylalanine or tryptophan. Each record gives: clone size, V gene, J gene, D gene, CDR3 DNA, CDR3 protein. D genes are given only for firm matches. Size is stated for part of the rows, as once, few or many counts, or as a class when the clone is expanded.

.	TRBV27	TRBJ2-7	TRBD1	TGTGCCAGCAGTGAGTACCGGGACAGGGGTAGGGAGCAGTACTTC	CASSEYRDRGREQYF
.	TRBV28	TRBJ2-7	.	TGTGCCAGCAGTTTTCCGGCTAGTTCTACCCTCGAGCAGTACTTC	CASSFPASSTLEQYF
few	TRBV7-9	TRBJ1-5	.	TGTGCCAGCAGCTTGGGGGGTGGCCAGCCCCAGCATTTT	CASSLGGGQPQHF
.	TRBV2	TRBJ2-7	TRBD2	TGTGCCAGCAGTGACCTCCTAGCGGGAGAGGTCTACGAGCAGTACTTC	CASSDLLAGEVYEQYF
.	TRBV13	TRBJ2-4	TRBD1	TGTGCCAGCAGCTTCCCCCCCCACACAGGGGTAGGAGCCAAAAACATTCAGTACTTC	CASSFPPHTGVGAKNIQYF
.	TRBV27	TRBJ2-1	TRBD1	TGTGCCAGCAGTCCGTCAACAGGGGGCAATGAGCAGTTCTTC	CASSPSTGGNEQFF
.	TRBV11-2	TRBJ1-1	.	TGTGCCAGCAGCTTATTCGGGGGCTCCATGAACACTGAAGCTTTCTTT	CASSLFGGSMNTEAFF
.	TRBV29-1	TRBJ1-2	TRBD1	TGCAGCGTTGAGGATGGGGACAGGGTTCCTGGCTACACCTTC	CSVEDGDRVPGYTF
.	TRBV7-8	TRBJ2-7	.	TGTGCCAGCAGCCCCGATACCGGGACTCTGGCCTACGAGCAGTACTTC	CASSPDTGTLAYEQYF
.	TRBV19	TRBJ1-1	.	TGTGCCAGTACCCAGGCTATGGCCACTGAAGCTTTCTTT	CASTQAMATEAFF
.	TRBV12-5	TRBJ1-2	.	TGTGCTAGTGGTTTGAGCCAGGGCACACCCTATGGCTACACCTTC	CASGLSQGTPYGYTF
.	TRBV28	TRBJ1-5	.	TGTGCCAGCAGTCGAAATAGCAATCAGCCCCAGCATTTT	CASSRNSNQPQHF
.	TRBV9	TRBJ1-1	TRBD1	TGTGCCAGCAGCGTAGGACAGGGGTTGACTGAAGCTTTCTTT	CASSVGQGLTEAFF
.	TRBV7-9	TRBJ2-3	TRBD2	TGTGCCAGCAGCTTAGGGACTAGCGGCTTTGAAGATACGCAGTATTTT	CASSLGTSGFEDTQYF
.	TRBV4-3	TRBJ2-7	TRBD2	TGCGCCAGCAGCCCCGGACTAGCGGGAGCTGGCGAGCAGTACTTC	CASSPGLAGAGEQYF
.	TRBV28	TRBJ2-2	.	TGTGCCAGCAGTTTCTGGCAGCGAGCCACCGGGGAGCTGTTTTTT	CASSFWQRATGELFF
.	TRBV6-5	TRBJ2-1	.	TGTGCCAGCAGCCATCAGGGGAGCTCCTACAATGAGCAGTTCTTC	CASSHQGSSYNEQFF